What follows are 25 T cell receptor beta chains derived from one specimen sequenced in a study of T cell responses to AZD1222 COVID-19 vaccine. Libraries were prepared by immunoSEQ multiplex PCR; TCRdb keeps only in-frame clonotypes and omits some of them. The repertoire includes 52,000 or so clones, approximately 88% of them detected once, and 27% sits in the top ten. Here the sequenced sample was peripheral blood, taken on day 0 of AZD1222 vaccination. These receptor sequences come from an adult in good health.

This clone has just one count. This CDR3 is CASRGYGTGNTGELFF. DNA for the CDR3: TGTGCCAGCAGGGGATATGGGACAGGGAACACCGGGGAGCTGTTTTTT. J is TRBJ2-2 and V is TRBV28; TRBD1 matches at 8 bases. Trimming at V came to 6 bases and at J to 1 base, leaving 7 bases not matched to a gene. This CDR3 contains 16 residues. Germline CDR1 MDHEN, CDR2 SYDVKM.

This chain joins TRBV4-2 and TRBJ2-5; a possible D gene is TRBD2 (5 bases). Germline V lookup: CDR1 LGHNA, CDR2 YNFKEQ. This CDR3 has 14 amino acids. V lost 1 base and J 3 bases, leaving 9 bases between the germline ends. CDR3: CASSQASGKETQYF. CDR3 nucleotides: TGTGCCAGCAGCCAAGCCAGCGGAAAAGAGACCCAGTACTTC.

The gene calls are TRBV10-3 and TRBJ2-1, with TRBD2 identical over 12 bases. Unmatched junction bases numbered 0, after V lost 8 bases and J lost 1 base. The CDR3 has 14 residues. Germline V gene data show CDR1 as ENHRY and CDR2 as SYGVKD. The CDR3 DNA is TGTGCCATCGGACTAGCGGGGTCCTACAATGAGCAGTTCTTC. It translates to CAIGLAGSYNEQFF.

This clone was picked up one time. The chain employs TRBV3-1 (or the pseudogene TRBV3-2) and TRBJ2-1, with TRBD2 as a possible D gene (6 bases). Trimming pared 4 bases from V and 2 bases from J, leaving 15 bases between. Germline CDR1 reads LGHDT; CDR2 reads YNNKEL (reference sequence). The CDR3 sequence is 16 residues long. The CDR3 DNA reads as TGTGCCAGCAGCCGCCGGGGGACGGCTCCCTACAATGAGCAGTTCTTC. It encodes CASSRRGTAPYNEQFF.

The J gene is TRBJ2-4, the V gene TRBV4-1, with D uncertain. The germline V gene has CDR1 MGHRA and CDR2 YSYEKL. This CDR3 spans 17 amino acids. The V end lost 1 base, the J end lost 1 base, and 14 bases lay between the germline ends. The CDR3 region has the DNA TGCGCCAGCAGCCAAGTTTTCGTGGTCCTCGCCAAAAACATTCAGTACTTC. It yields the protein CASSQVFVVLAKNIQYF.

The chain combines TRBV23-1 with TRBJ1-1; a possible D gene is TRBD1 (6 bases). TRBV23-1 carries the ORF label, with uncertain function. Deletions cut 6 bases from V and 0 bases from J, with 32 bases between. The CDR3 has 21 residues. As DNA, the CDR3 is TGCGCCAGCAGCCCTCCGGGGACACGGGTCCGAAAGGGGTTCATGAACACTGAAGCTTTCTTT. It specifies CASSPPGTRVRKGFMNTEAFF.

J is TRBJ1-2 and V is TRBV6-2 or TRBV6-3, with TRBD1 as a possible D gene (5 bases). V shed 2 bases and J shed 3 bases, with 7 bases lying between them. Germline V gene lookup returns CDR1 MNHEY and CDR2 SVGEGT. The CDR3 length is 13 residues. The CDR3 DNA is TGTGCCAGCAGTTACGGGGGTGACTATGGCTACACCTTC. Translated: CASSYGGDYGYTF.

This chain connects TRBV5-4 to TRBJ2-1; D is perhaps TRBD1 (5 bases). This CDR3 spans 14 amino acids. From germline, CDR1 is SGHNT and CDR2 YYREEE (reference sequence). Trimming pared 1 base from V and 6 bases from J, leaving 11 bases between. DNA of the CDR3: TGTGCCAGCAGCTTGCAGGGTTCAATCAATGAGCAGTTCTTC. Amino acids: CASSLQGSINEQFF.

The chain couples TRBV29-1 to TRBJ2-6; the D gene is possibly TRBD1 (6 bases). This CDR3 is 12 amino acids long. V was pared by 7 bases and J by 2 bases, with 6 bases between. Germline CDR1 is SQVTM and CDR2 is ANQGSEA. Written as DNA, the CDR3 is TGCAGCGCAGGGGCTGGGGCCAACGTCCTGACTTTC. Translated, it gives CSAGAGANVLTF.

V and J are TRBV12-3 or TRBV12-4 and TRBJ2-1; D remains unclear. V was shortened by 8 bases and J by 5 bases, with 10 bases between the two germline ends. There are 12 residues in the CDR3. The CDR3 DNA reads TGTGCCAGCCTCAGGACGGACAATGAGCAGTTCTTC. Translating gives CASLRTDNEQFF.

This clone was detected a few times. The chain couples TRBV5-8 to TRBJ1-2, with D hard to call. V shed 6 bases and J shed 2 bases, with 14 bases lying between them. The CDR3 is 14 amino acids. From germline, CDR1 is SGHTS and CDR2 YDEGEE. The DNA for the CDR3 is TGTGCCAGCACCGTAGGATCAGTGAACTATGGCTACACCTTC. Its translation is CASTVGSVNYGYTF.

This clone has a handful of counts. The rearrangement links TRBV19 to TRBJ1-5; 9 nucleotides line up with TRBD1. With V trimmed by 7 bases and J by 9 bases, 10 bases remained unmatched. CDR1 is LNHDA and CDR2 is SQIVND in the germline V gene (reference sequence). The CDR3 has 14 residues. The CDR3 sequence: CASKIEGTGWPQHF. The CDR3 nucleotides are TGTGCCAGTAAGATAGAAGGGACAGGGTGGCCCCAGCATTTT.

The chain uses TRBV6-5 and TRBJ1-4, with no clear D. From germline, CDR1 is MNHEY and CDR2 SVGAGI. The CDR3 extends over 15 amino acids. The V end lost 3 bases, the J end lost 5 bases, and 13 bases lay between the germline ends. In DNA form, the CDR3 reads TGTGCCAGCAGTTATAGCAGGACCGCAAATGAAAAACTGTTTTTT. It codes for CASSYSRTANEKLFF.

The chain uses TRBV19 and TRBJ2-2; TRBD1 agrees at 12 bases. V was pared by 7 bases and J by 9 bases, with 6 bases of the junction left unmatched. CDR1 and CDR2 from the germline V gene are LNHDA and SQIVND (reference sequence). The CDR3 contains 14 residues. The CDR3 sequence: CASNPGQGARELFF. The CDR3 coding sequence is TGTGCCAGTAACCCGGGACAGGGGGCGCGGGAGCTGTTTTTT.

This chain joins TRBV30 and TRBJ1-2; D gene uncertain. The V and J ends lost 2 bases and 8 bases respectively, with 21 bases between them. The CDR3 extends over 15 amino acids. Germline V gene sequence: CDR1 GTSNPN, CDR2 SVGIG (reference sequence). As DNA, the CDR3 is TGTGCCTGGAGTCGCGCCTGGACTGGGGAGAAAGGCTACACCTTC. Translated, it gives CAWSRAWTGEKGYTF.

The CDR3 DNA reads as TGTGCCAGCAGTTTATTGGGCAGAGCCGACTACGAGCAGTACTTC. Translated, it gives CASSLLGRADYEQYF. The J gene is TRBJ2-7, the V gene TRBV28; the D is unclear. This CDR3 contains 15 residues. V lost 1 base and J lost 3, with 13 bases in between. CDR1 is MDHEN, CDR2 SYDVKM, per germline.

The chain uses TRBV19 and TRBJ1-6; 7 positions match TRBD1. Germline CDR1 and CDR2: LNHDA and SQIVND (reference sequence). This CDR3 is 13 amino acids long. J gave up 5 bases and V 6 bases, and 1 base lay outside the gene matches. The CDR3, as DNA: TGTGCCAGTAGAGGGACAGATAATTCACCCCTCCACTTT. Residues: CASRGTDNSPLHF.

This chain joins TRBV5-4 and TRBJ2-1, with D possibly being TRBD1 or TRBD2 (5 bases each). The length of the CDR3 is 16 residues. Germline values: CDR1 SGHNT, CDR2 YYREEE (reference sequence). Trimming shortened V by 5 bases and J by 0 bases, and 15 bases separated the two germline ends. CDR3 coding DNA: TGTGCCAGCAGTTCCGGGACGCAAAGCTCCTACAATGAGCAGTTCTTC. It specifies CASSSGTQSSYNEQFF.

This clone was picked up a small number of times. The V call is TRBV10-3, the J call TRBJ1-2; D unclear. Trimming stripped 6 bases from V and 5 bases from J, with 13 bases between. This CDR3 has 13 residues. Germline V gene sequence: CDR1 ENHRY, CDR2 SYGVKD. This chain's CDR3 is CAISGDSQYGYTF. The DNA for the CDR3 is TGTGCCATCAGCGGAGATTCTCAATATGGCTACACCTTC.

The V and J genes are TRBV7-9 and TRBJ1-4, with no clear D. V gave up 5 bases and J gave up 3 bases, with 13 bases separating them. The CDR3 is 15 residues long. CDR1 and CDR2 (germline): SEHNR, FQNEAQ (reference sequence). CDR3 amino acids: CASSTTKAANEKLFF. CDR3 nucleotides: TGTGCCAGCAGCACCACTAAGGCGGCTAATGAAAAACTGTTTTTT.

The genes are TRBV29-1 and TRBJ2-2; D perhaps matches TRBD2 (5 bases). Trimming cost V 5 bases and J 7 bases, with 17 bases left between them. Germline-derived CDR1 and CDR2 are SQVTM and ANQGSEA. The CDR3 loop spans 14 amino acids. CDR3 sequence: CSVTNPRGSGELFF. CDR3 in DNA: TGCAGCGTTACTAACCCTCGAGGGAGCGGGGAGCTGTTTTTT.

V gene TRBV10-3 combines with J gene TRBJ2-4; D is possibly TRBD2 (5 bases). V shed 5 bases and J shed 3 bases, with 17 bases lying between them. Germline CDR1 reads ENHRY; CDR2 reads SYGVKD. This CDR3 spans 16 amino acids. CDR3 in DNA: TGTGCCATCAGTCAACCTCGGGGTGAGGGCAAAAACATTCAGTACTTC. This translates into CAISQPRGEGKNIQYF.

The rearrangement uses TRBV3-1 (or the pseudogene TRBV3-2) and TRBJ1-3; 9 bases align to TRBD1. Germline V gene data show CDR1 as LGHDT and CDR2 as YNNKEL (reference sequence). The CDR3 has 17 amino acids. Trimming removed 1 base from V and 4 bases from J; junction bases left unmatched: 8. CDR3 nucleotide sequence: TGTGCCAGCAGCCAAGGCCCGGGACAGGGTGCCGGAAACACCATATATTTT. Its protein product is CASSQGPGQGAGNTIYF.

V usage is TRBV5-4 and J usage is TRBJ2-1; 10 bases fit TRBD2. CDR1 and CDR2 from the germline V gene are SGHNT and YYREEE (reference sequence). V shed 0 bases, J shed 7 bases, and the junction held 7 bases outside the gene matches. CDR3 length equals 16 residues. The CDR3 here is CASSLGSGRVYNEQFF. CDR3 sequence (DNA): TGTGCCAGCAGCTTGGGGAGCGGGAGGGTTTATAATGAGCAGTTCTTC.

The V and J genes are TRBV30 and TRBJ1-4; possibly TRBD1 for D (5 bases). Germline-derived CDR1 and CDR2 are GTSNPN and SVGIG (reference sequence). Deletions cut 2 bases from V and 5 bases from J, with 6 bases between. CDR3 length: 12 amino acids. The CDR3 sequence is CAWSTGNEKLFF. The DNA of the CDR3 is TGTGCCTGGAGTACAGGAAATGAAAAACTGTTTTTT.